The TCR beta chain described here comes from a study of STAT5B mutations in CD4+ large granular lymphocyte leukemia. This clone occurred a few times. Using immunoSEQ multiplex PCR, the repertoire was profiled, and TCRdb retains in-frame clones only, with some absent. The table lists 34,000 or so clones, just under 85% of them singletons. The germline V gene has CDR1 SGDLS and CDR2 YYNGEE. The CDR3 is 17 residues long. Deletions cut 4 bases from V and 1 base from J, with 18 bases between. This sequence originates from a human donor in good health. V is TRBV9 and J is TRBJ2-1; a possible D gene is TRBD2 (6 bases). Specimen: CD4+ T cells from blood buffy coats. The CDR3 loop is CASSPHSGAASYNEQFF. DNA for the CDR3: TGTGCCAGCAGCCCCCACTCGGGAGCGGCATCCTACAATGAGCAGTTCTTC. Using reference TRBV9 and TRBJ2-1 for the parts outside the CDR3, the full variable domain is DSGVTQTPKHLITATGQRVTLRCSPRSGDLSVYWYQQSLDQGLQFLIQYYNGEERAKGNILERFSAQQFPDLHSELNLSSLELGDSALYFCASSPHSGAASYNEQFFGPGTRLTVL.